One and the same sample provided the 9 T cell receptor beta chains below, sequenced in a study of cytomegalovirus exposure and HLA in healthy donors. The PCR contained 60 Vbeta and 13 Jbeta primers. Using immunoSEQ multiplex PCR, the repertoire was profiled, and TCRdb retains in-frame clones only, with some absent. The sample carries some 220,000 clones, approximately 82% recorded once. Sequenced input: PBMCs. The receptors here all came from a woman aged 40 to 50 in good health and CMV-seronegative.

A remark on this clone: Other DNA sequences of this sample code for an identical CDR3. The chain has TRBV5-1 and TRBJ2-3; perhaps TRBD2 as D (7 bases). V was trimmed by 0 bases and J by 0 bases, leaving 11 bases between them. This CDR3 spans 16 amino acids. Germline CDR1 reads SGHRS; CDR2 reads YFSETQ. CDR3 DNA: TGCGCCAGCAGCTTGGTGGGGGGGCTGAGCACAGATACGCAGTATTTT. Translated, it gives CASSLVGGLSTDTQYF.

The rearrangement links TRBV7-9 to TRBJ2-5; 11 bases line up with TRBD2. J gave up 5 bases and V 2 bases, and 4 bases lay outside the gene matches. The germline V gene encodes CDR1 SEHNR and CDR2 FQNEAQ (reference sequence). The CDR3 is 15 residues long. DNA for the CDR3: TGTGCCAGCAGCTTAAGTAGCGGGGGGGGTGAGACCCAGTACTTC. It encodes CASSLSSGGGETQYF.

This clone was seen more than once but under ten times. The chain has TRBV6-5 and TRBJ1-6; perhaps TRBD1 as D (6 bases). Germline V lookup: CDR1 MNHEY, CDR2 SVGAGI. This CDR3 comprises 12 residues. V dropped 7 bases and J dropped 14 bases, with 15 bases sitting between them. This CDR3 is CASIEKGGSLHF. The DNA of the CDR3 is TGTGCCAGCATTGAGAAGGGGGGGTCCCTCCACTTT.

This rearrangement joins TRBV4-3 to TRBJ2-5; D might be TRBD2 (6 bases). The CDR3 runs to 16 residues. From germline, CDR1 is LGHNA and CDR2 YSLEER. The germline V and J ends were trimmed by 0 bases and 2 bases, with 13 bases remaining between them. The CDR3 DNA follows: TGCGCCAGCAGCCAAGATATTAGGACTATTCAAGAGACCCAGTACTTC. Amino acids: CASSQDIRTIQETQYF.

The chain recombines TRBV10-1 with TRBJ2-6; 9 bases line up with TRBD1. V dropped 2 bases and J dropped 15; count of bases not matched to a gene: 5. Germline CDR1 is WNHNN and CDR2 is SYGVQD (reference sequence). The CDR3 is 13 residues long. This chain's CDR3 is CASSETWTGDLTF. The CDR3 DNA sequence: TGCGCCAGCAGTGAGACCTGGACAGGGGACCTGACTTTC.

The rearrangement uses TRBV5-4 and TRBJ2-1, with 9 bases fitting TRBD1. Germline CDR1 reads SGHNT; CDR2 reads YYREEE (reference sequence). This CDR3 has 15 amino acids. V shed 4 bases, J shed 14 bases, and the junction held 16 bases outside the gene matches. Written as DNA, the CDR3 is TGTGCCAGCAGCACGGGACAGGGAGGGAGGAATACCAAGTTCTTC. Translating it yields CASSTGQGGRNTKFF.

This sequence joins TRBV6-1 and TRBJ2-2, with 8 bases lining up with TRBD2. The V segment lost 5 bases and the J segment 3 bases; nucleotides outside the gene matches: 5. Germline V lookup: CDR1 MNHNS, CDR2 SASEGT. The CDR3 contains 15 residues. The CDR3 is CASSIGRGDTGELFF. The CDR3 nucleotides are TGTGCCAGCAGTATCGGGAGGGGTGACACCGGGGAGCTGTTTTTT.

The CDR3 here is CASSKGSGETQYF. The DNA for the CDR3 is TGCGCCAGCAGCAAGGGGTCGGGCGAGACCCAGTACTTC. The chain is built from TRBV5-1 and TRBJ2-5; D perhaps matches TRBD1 (5 bases). Germline V gene data show CDR1 as SGHRS and CDR2 as YFSETQ. The CDR3 loop spans 13 amino acids. V lost 4 bases, J lost 5 bases, and 12 bases lay in between.

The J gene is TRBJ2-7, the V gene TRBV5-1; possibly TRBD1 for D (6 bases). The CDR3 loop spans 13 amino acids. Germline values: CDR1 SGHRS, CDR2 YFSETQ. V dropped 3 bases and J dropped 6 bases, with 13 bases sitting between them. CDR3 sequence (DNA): TGCGCCAGCAGCTCTACACAGGGACGCGAGCAGTACTTC. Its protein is CASSSTQGREQYF. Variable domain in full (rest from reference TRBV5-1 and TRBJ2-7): KAGVTQTPRYLIKTRGQQVTLSCSPISGHRSVSWYQQTPGQGLQFLFEYFSETQRNKGNFPGRFSGRQFSNSRSEMNVSTLELGDSALYLCASSSTQGREQYFGPGTRLTVT.